Sequencing of this T cell receptor beta chain was carried out in a study of regulatory T cells in long-lasting Graves disease. The V end was cut by 6 bases, the J end by 2 bases, with 17 bases between. CDR3 length: 15 amino acids. The germline V gene has CDR1 MNHNS and CDR2 SASEGT. The study's findings and limits: With 2,500 to 3,500 shared public clonotypes, persistent patients exceeded new patients, who shared more than 750.

Time point described: newly diagnosed GD, antithyroid drugs for less than 3 months. PBMC RNA served as the TCR library source. As regards this clonotype: The target antigen is unknown.

Through Arm-PCR of CDR3 regions and iRepertoire HTBI primers, TCR beta libraries were built. One entry per CDR3 protein results from TCRdb running MiXCR on the multiplex PCR reads. This repertoire shows hundreds of thousands of distinct CDR3 sequences, roughly 14% found once; its top ten account for approximately 9.3%. The same sample was also studied in work on T cells in Graves' hyperthyroidism and ophthalmopathy.

The clonotype comes from a man aged 25-45 years with Graves disease. The chain joins TRBV6-1 to TRBJ2-7; D is uncertain. The specimen comprised peripheral blood mononuclear cells (PBMCs), sampled at new diagnosis, from a patient treated with antithyroid drugs. The CDR3 region has the DNA TGTGCCAGCAGCCTCAGTCCACTACGGCCCTACGAGCAGTACTTC. As protein: CASSLSPLRPYEQYF.